This T cell receptor (beta chain) is from a study of blood T cell repertoires in COVID-19. V dropped 4 bases and J dropped 7 bases, with 7 bases sitting between them. The CDR3 contains 12 residues. Germline V lookup: CDR1 LNHDA, CDR2 SQIVND (reference sequence). This table comes from immunoSEQ multiplex PCR, and its TCRdb copy is limited to in-frame clones, with some not included. The table lists 100,000 to 150,000 clones, about 82% of them singletons, with around 5% in the top ten. This TCR came from a human donor in a cohort sampled during active COVID-19. Sequencing used peripheral blood. V and J are TRBV19 and TRBJ2-2; no firm D call. The CDR3 bases are TGTGCCAGTAGTAGCAGGTTCGGGGAGCTGTTTTTT. The encoded protein is CASSSRFGELFF.